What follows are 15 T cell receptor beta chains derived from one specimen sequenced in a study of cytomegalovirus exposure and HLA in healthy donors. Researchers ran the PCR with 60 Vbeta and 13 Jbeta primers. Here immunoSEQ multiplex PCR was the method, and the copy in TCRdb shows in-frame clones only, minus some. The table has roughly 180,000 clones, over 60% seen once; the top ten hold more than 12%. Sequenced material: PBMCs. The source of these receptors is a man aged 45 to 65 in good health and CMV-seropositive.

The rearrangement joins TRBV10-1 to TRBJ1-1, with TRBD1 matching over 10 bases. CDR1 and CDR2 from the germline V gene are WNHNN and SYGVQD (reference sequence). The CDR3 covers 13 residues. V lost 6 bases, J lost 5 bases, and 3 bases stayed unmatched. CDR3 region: CASRGQGQTEAFF. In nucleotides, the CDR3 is TGCGCCAGCAGGGGACAGGGGCAGACTGAAGCTTTCTTT.

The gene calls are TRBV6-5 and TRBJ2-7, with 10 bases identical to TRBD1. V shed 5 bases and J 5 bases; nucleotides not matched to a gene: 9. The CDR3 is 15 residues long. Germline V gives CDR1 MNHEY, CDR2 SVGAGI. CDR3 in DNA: TGTGCCAGCAGTAAGCTGGGACAGGGGAGCCACGAGCAGTACTTC. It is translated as CASSKLGQGSHEQYF.

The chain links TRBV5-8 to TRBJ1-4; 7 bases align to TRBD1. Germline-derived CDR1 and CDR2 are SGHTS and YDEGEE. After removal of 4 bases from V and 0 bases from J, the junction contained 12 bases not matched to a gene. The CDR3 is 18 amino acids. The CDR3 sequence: CASSHQGTATATNEKLFF. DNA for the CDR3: TGTGCCAGCAGCCATCAGGGGACAGCTACTGCAACTAATGAAAAACTGTTTTTT.

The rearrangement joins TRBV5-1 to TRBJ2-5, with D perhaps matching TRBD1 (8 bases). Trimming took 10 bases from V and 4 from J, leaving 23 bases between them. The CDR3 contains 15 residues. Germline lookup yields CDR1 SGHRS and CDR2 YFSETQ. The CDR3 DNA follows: TGCGCCGTCACACTCGGACAGGGCGGGGGAGAGACCCAGTACTTC. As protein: CAVTLGQGGGETQYF. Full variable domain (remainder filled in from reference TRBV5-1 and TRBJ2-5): KAGVTQTPRYLIKTRGQQVTLSCSPISGHRSVSWYQQTPGQGLQFLFEYFSETQRNKGNFPGRFSGRQFSNSRSEMNVSTLELGDSALYLCAVTLGQGGGETQYFGPGTRLLVL.

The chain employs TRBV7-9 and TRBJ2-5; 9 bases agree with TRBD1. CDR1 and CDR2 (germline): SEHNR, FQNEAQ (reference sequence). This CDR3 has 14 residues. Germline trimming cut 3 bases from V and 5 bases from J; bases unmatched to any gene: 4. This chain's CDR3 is CASSFYRGQETQYF. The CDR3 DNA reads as TGTGCCAGCAGCTTCTACAGGGGGCAGGAGACCCAGTACTTC.

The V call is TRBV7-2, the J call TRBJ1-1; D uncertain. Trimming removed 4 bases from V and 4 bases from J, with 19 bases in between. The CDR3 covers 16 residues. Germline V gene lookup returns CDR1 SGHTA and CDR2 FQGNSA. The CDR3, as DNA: TGTGCCAGCAGCTCAGTCTGGCAGGTTGGGAGCACTGAAGCTTTCTTT. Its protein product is CASSSVWQVGSTEAFF.

CDR3 DNA: TGCGCCAGCAGCCAAGACAGGGGGTATGGCTACACCTTC. Protein product: CASSQDRGYGYTF. V and J are TRBV4-1 and TRBJ1-2; 7 nucleotides agree with TRBD1. CDR3 size: 13 residues. J gave up 5 bases and V 0 bases, and 0 bases lay outside the gene matches. Germline CDR1 and CDR2: MGHRA and YSYEKL.

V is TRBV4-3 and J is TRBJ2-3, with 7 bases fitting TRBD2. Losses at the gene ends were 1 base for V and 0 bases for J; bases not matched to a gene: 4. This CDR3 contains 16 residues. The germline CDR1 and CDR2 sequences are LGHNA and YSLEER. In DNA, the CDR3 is TGCGCCAGCAGCCAAGTCTGGGGGGGAAGCACAGATACGCAGTATTTT. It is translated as CASSQVWGGSTDTQYF.

The CDR3 region is CASSLMGLAGGRYNEQFF. The CDR3, as DNA: TGTGCCAGCAGCTTGATGGGACTAGCGGGGGGGCGCTACAATGAGCAGTTCTTC. The V call is TRBV5-8, the J call TRBJ2-1; 16 nucleotides align to TRBD2. This CDR3 has 18 amino acids. V trimming: 1 base; J trimming: 3 bases; junction bases outside the gene matches: 4. Per germline, CDR1 SGHTS and CDR2 YDEGEE.

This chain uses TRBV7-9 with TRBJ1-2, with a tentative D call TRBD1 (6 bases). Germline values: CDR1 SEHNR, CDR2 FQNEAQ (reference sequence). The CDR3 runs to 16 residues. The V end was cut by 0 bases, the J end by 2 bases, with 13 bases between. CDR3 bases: TGTGCCAGCAGCTTAGCCAGGGACACCGAAAACTATGGCTACACCTTC. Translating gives CASSLARDTENYGYTF.

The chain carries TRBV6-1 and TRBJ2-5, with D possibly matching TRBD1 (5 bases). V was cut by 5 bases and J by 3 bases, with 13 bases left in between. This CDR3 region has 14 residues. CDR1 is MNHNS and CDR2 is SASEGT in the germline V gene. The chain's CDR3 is CASSRQGKKETQYF. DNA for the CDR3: TGTGCCAGCAGTCGGCAGGGAAAGAAAGAGACCCAGTACTTC.

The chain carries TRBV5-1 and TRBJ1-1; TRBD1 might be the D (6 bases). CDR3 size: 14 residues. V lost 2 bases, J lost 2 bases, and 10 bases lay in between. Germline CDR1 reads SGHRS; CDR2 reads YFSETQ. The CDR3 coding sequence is TGCGCCAGCAGCTTCCAGACAGGAAACACTGAAGCTTTCTTT. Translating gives CASSFQTGNTEAFF.

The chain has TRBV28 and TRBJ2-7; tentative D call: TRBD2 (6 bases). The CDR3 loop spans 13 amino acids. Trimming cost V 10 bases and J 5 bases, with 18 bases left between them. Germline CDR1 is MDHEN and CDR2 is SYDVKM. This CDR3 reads CATLSRGFHEQYV. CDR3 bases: TGTGCCACCCTCTCGCGGGGATTCCACGAGCAGTACGTC.

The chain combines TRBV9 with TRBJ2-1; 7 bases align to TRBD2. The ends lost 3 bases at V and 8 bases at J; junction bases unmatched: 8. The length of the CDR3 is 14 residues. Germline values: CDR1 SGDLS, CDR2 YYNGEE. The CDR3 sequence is CASSALGGKHEQFF. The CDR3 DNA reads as TGTGCCAGCAGCGCCTTGGGAGGGAAGCATGAGCAGTTCTTC.

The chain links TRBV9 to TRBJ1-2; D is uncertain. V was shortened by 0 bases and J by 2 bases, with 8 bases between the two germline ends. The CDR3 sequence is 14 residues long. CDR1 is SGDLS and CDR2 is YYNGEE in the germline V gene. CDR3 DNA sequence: TGTGCCAGCAGCGTAGGGGGAGGGAACTATGGCTACACCTTC. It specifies CASSVGGGNYGYTF.